The subject of this entry is one T cell receptor beta chain. Its antigen remains unknown. Unique-molecular-identifier-tagged TCR beta cDNA libraries were used. TCRdb re-called the PCR reads through MiXCR, storing one row per CDR3 protein. Of about 160,000 distinct CDR3 sequences detected, around 36% appear once; the ten largest clones hold over 25%. CDR1 and CDR2 from the germline V gene are SGHVS and FQNEAQ. This CDR3 is 16 amino acids long. The ends were cut back, 1 base at V and 0 bases at J, with 9 bases in the middle. The data are from a study of post-analysis software for immune sequencing data. About the study: The study covered relapsing-remitting, secondary progressive and progressive-relapsing courses of multiple sclerosis.

Findings and caveats of the study: There was significantly lower normalized Chao1 diversity in multiple sclerosis patients than in controls. In patients, TRBV5-6, TRBV5-1 and TRBV20-1 belonged to four or five TRBV segments found more frequently than in controls.

This chain connects TRBV7-8 to TRBJ2-2; D not certain. The TCR originated in a girl aged 5-17 years with multiple sclerosis. The input for sequencing was blood, taken after autologous hematopoietic stem cell transplantation. The CDR3 sequence: CASSLGGRPNTGELFF. The CDR3 bases are TGTGCCAGCAGCTTAGGCGGACGACCGAACACCGGGGAGCTGTTTTTT. The full variable domain, completed using reference TRBV7-8 and TRBJ2-2, is GAGVSQSPRYKVAKRGQDVALRCDPISGHVSLFWYQQALGQGPEFLTYFQNEAQLDKSGLPSDRFFAERPEGSVSTLKIQRTQQEDSAVYLCASSLGGRPNTGELFFGEGSRLTVL.